The 29 T cell receptor beta chains listed next were all sequenced from one sample in a study of post-analysis software for immune sequencing data. General study points: Five TRBV segments were significantly more frequent in patients than in controls. TRBV5-6, TRBV5-1 and TRBV20-1 were among these segments.

Unique molecular identifiers were built into the TCR beta cDNA libraries. TCRdb redid the calling of the PCR reads with MiXCR, one entry per CDR3 protein. The sample includes fewer than 850,000 distinct CDR3 sequences, about 32% of them seen just once. Their target antigens are unknown. Sequenced sample: blood. These receptors were collected from a girl under 18 with multiple sclerosis.

For this clonotype: A read error may account for a junction end that differs from germline. V usage is TRBV25-1 and J usage is TRBJ2-5; perhaps D is TRBD1 or TRBD2 (6 bases each). Germline CDR1 and CDR2: MGHDK and SYGVNS. There are 16 residues in the CDR3. In nucleotides, the CDR3 is TGTGCCAGCAGTGAATGGAGGGGGACAAGTCAAGGGACCCAGTACTTC. Translated, it gives CASSEWRGTSQGTQYF.

This rearrangement joins TRBV18 to TRBJ2-5, with 8 nucleotides matching TRBD2. In germline, CDR1 is KGHSH, CDR2 LQKENI. V gave up 1 base and J gave up 5 bases; unmatched junction bases: 9. This CDR3 contains 16 residues. The CDR3 reads CASSPRNGGAGETQYF. DNA for the CDR3: TGTGCCAGCTCACCACGCAACGGGGGGGCCGGTGAGACCCAGTACTTC.

The J gene is TRBJ2-1, the V gene TRBV15; 13 bases are shared with TRBD2. The germline CDR1 and CDR2 sequences are LNHNV and YYDKDF (reference sequence). The V segment lost 0 bases and the J segment 9 bases; nucleotides outside the gene matches: 17. The CDR3 totals 20 residues. CDR3 DNA sequence: TGTGCCACCAGCAGAGATAGGGTTCCGGGACTAGCGGGGTGGGACGGTGAGCAGTTCTTC. It codes for CATSRDRVPGLAGWDGEQFF.

This clonotype turned up a few times. The J gene is TRBJ2-5, the V gene TRBV5-1, with 9 nucleotides matching TRBD1. J lost 4 bases, V lost 4 bases, and 5 bases had no gene match. The CDR3 has 14 amino acids. CDR1 and CDR2 from the germline V gene are SGHRS and YFSETQ. CDR3 sequence (DNA): TGCGCCAGCAGCACTGGACAGGGGTTAGAGACCCAGTACTTC. Protein product: CASSTGQGLETQYF.

This rearrangement joins TRBV27 to TRBJ2-5; no clear D gene. V lost 4 bases, J lost 7 bases, and 19 bases lay in between. The CDR3 spans 15 residues. CDR1 and CDR2 (germline): MNHEY, SMNVEV (reference sequence). Written as DNA, the CDR3 is TGTGCCAGCAGTTCCTCCGGGTCCCTAGGTCGGACCCAGTACTTC. Its protein product is CASSSSGSLGRTQYF.

This clonotype occurred a few times. The gene calls are TRBV25-1 and TRBJ2-5; 8 bases fit TRBD1. CDR3 length: 15 amino acids. Germline V CDR1 and CDR2: MGHDK, SYGVNS. V gave up 7 bases and J gave up 3 bases; unmatched junction bases: 10. The CDR3 loop is CASTGTGPGEETQYF. The CDR3 DNA follows: TGTGCCAGCACGGGGACAGGCCCTGGGGAAGAGACCCAGTACTTC. Full variable domain (missing parts from reference TRBV25-1 and TRBJ2-5): EADIYQTPRYLVIGTGKKITLECSQTMGHDKMYWYQQDPGMELHLIHYSYGVNSTEKGDLSSESTVSRIRTEHFPLTLESARPSHTSQYLCASTGTGPGEETQYFGPGTRLLVL.

This rearrangement joins TRBV10-3 to TRBJ2-1; 7 bases line up with TRBD2. CDR3 length equals 16 residues. The germline V gene has CDR1 ENHRY and CDR2 SYGVKD. Germline trimming cut 0 bases from V and 4 bases from J; bases unmatched to any gene: 6. Here the CDR3 DNA reads TGTGCCATCAGTGAGTCGCGGCTAGCGGTTTACAATGAGCAGTTCTTC. It specifies CAISESRLAVYNEQFF.

This clonotype has more than one count but fewer than ten. The chain employs TRBV28 and TRBJ2-4, with 9 bases fitting TRBD1. The end of the DNA aligns better with TRBJ2-7, so the J call may be wrong. The CDR3 consists of 16 residues. Germline CDR1 and CDR2: MDHEN and SYDVKM. This CDR3 reads CASSSLGEGTGYEQYF. Written as DNA, the CDR3 is TGTGCCAGCAGTTCCCTCGGTGAAGGGACAGGGTACGAGCAGTACTTC.

The gene calls are TRBV29-1 and TRBJ2-5; D unresolved. CDR1 SQVTM and CDR2 ANQGSEA come from the germline V gene. The CDR3 runs 11 residues. V was shortened by 4 bases and J by 1 base, with 4 bases between the two germline ends. The CDR3 is CSVGAQETQYF. The DNA of the CDR3 is TGCAGCGTTGGGGCCCAAGAGACCCAGTACTTC. The full variable domain, in which reference TRBV29-1 and TRBJ2-5 provide the parts outside the CDR3, is SAVISQKPSRDICQRGTSLTIQCQVDSQVTMMFWYRQQPGQSLTLIATANQGSEATYESGFVIDKFPISRPNLTFSTLTVSNMSPEDSSIYLCSVGAQETQYFGPGTRLLVL.

This rearrangement joins TRBV3-1 to TRBJ1-5, with 7 bases identical to TRBD1. CDR3 length: 19 residues. Germline V gene sequence: CDR1 LGHDT, CDR2 YNNKEL (reference sequence). V lost 3 bases, J lost 0 bases, and 14 bases stayed unmatched. The CDR3 sequence: CASSHDGGRGRYSNQPQHF. The CDR3 coding sequence is TGTGCCAGCAGCCACGATGGAGGCAGGGGGAGGTATAGCAATCAGCCCCAGCATTTT.

The V gene is TRBV10-3, the J gene TRBJ2-5; tentatively, D is TRBD1 (6 bases). V was shortened by 0 bases and J by 1 base, with 9 bases between the two germline ends. The germline gives CDR1 ENHRY, CDR2 SYGVKD. The CDR3 has 15 amino acids. CDR3 in amino acids: CAISESVGGQETQYF. As DNA, the CDR3 is TGTGCCATCAGTGAGTCGGTAGGGGGCCAAGAGACCCAGTACTTC.

The chain employs TRBV20-1 and TRBJ1-4, with 8 bases identical to TRBD1. This CDR3 has 15 amino acids. Germline lookup yields CDR1 DFQATT and CDR2 SNEGSKA (reference sequence). J gave up 3 bases and V 7 bases, and 10 bases lay outside the gene matches. The CDR3 region is CSVIDRGRANEKLFF. The CDR3 DNA is TGCAGTGTTATTGACAGGGGTAGAGCTAATGAAAAACTGTTTTTT.

Ten or more counts support this clonotype. This chain connects TRBV7-9 to TRBJ2-6; TRBD2 is a possible D gene (6 bases). Germline V CDR1 and CDR2: SEHNR, FQNEAQ (reference sequence). This CDR3 has 16 amino acids. V was clipped by 4 bases and J by 3 bases, with 13 bases between them. CDR3 protein: CASSSTEGGGANVLTF. The CDR3 region has the DNA TGTGCCAGCAGCTCTACCGAGGGAGGTGGGGCCAACGTCCTGACTTTC. Looking up the rest from reference TRBV7-9 and TRBJ2-6 gives the full variable domain: DTGVSQNPRHKITKRGQNVTFRCDPISEHNRLYWYRQTLGQGPEFLTYFQNEAQLEKSRLLSDRFSAERPKGSFSTLEIQRTEQGDSAMYLCASSSTEGGGANVLTFGAGSRLTVL.

The chain carries TRBV10-3 and TRBJ2-2, with TRBD2 identical over 9 bases. The CDR3 totals 15 residues. The V segment lost 7 bases and the J segment 1 base; nucleotides outside the gene matches: 4. Germline V CDR1 and CDR2: ENHRY, SYGVKD. The CDR3: CAITSLAGNTGELFF. The CDR3 DNA is TGTGCCATCACTTCACTAGCGGGGAACACCGGGGAGCTGTTTTTT.

In its sample, this clonotype was seen a few times. The chain recombines TRBV6-2 or TRBV6-3 with TRBJ2-1; D is ambiguous. Germline V lookup: CDR1 MNHEY, CDR2 SVGEGT. V lost 6 bases to trimming and J lost 5 bases, with 14 bases between them. The CDR3 spans 14 residues. For the CDR3, the DNA is TGTGCCAGCAGGGACCCTTCTAGGCACAATGAGCAGTTCTTC. This encodes CASRDPSRHNEQFF.

This clonotype was picked up a small number of times. J is TRBJ1-2 and V is TRBV4-3; D not resolved. Germline CDR1 and CDR2: LGHNA and YSLEER. Trimming left V 0 bases short and J 4 bases short, with 9 bases between. The CDR3 covers 14 residues. CDR3 nucleotide sequence: TGCGCCAGCAGCCAAGATACGGCCGGCTATGGCTACACCTTC. Translating it yields CASSQDTAGYGYTF.

The rearrangement links TRBV29-1 to TRBJ1-2; 8 bases align to TRBD1. The CDR3 runs 12 residues. Germline assignment: CDR1 SQVTM and CDR2 ANQGSEA. The junction had 5 bases not matched to a gene; V was cut back by 4 bases and J by 7 bases. The CDR3 nucleotides are TGCAGCGTTGGTGACAGGGGAGGTGGCTACACCTTC. Amino acids: CSVGDRGGGYTF.

The chain uses TRBV20-1 and TRBJ2-3; 12 bases line up with TRBD2. The CDR3 has 15 residues. CDR1 is DFQATT and CDR2 is SNEGSKA in the germline V gene (reference sequence). Trimming cost V 6 bases and J 3 bases; bases outside gene matches: 7. The CDR3 nucleotides read TGCAGTGCCGCCGGACTAGCGGGGAAGACAGATACGCAGTATTTT. Its protein product is CSAAGLAGKTDTQYF.

This clonotype turned up a few times. The CDR3 spells CSPTSDRGSLHGYTF. CDR3 coding DNA: TGCAGTCCGACATCGGACAGGGGGTCATTACATGGCTACACCTTC. The chain links TRBV20-1 to TRBJ1-2; 10 nucleotides match TRBD1. V dropped 8 bases and J dropped 6; count of bases not matched to a gene: 15. Germline CDR1 reads DFQATT; CDR2 reads SNEGSKA (reference sequence). There are 15 residues in the CDR3.

The V call is TRBV5-1, the J call TRBJ2-7; 8 nucleotides agree with TRBD2. Germline CDR1 is SGHRS and CDR2 is YFSETQ. V was clipped by 4 bases and J by 7 bases; unmatched bases: 10. CDR3 size: 14 residues. The CDR3 DNA reads as TGCGCCAGCAGCGTCTTCAGCGGGAGTGGTGAGCAGTACTTC. Translation: CASSVFSGSGEQYF.

This clonotype came up once. The V call is TRBV29-1, the J call TRBJ2-7; D tentatively fits TRBD1 or TRBD2 (5 bases each). The V end was cut by 1 base, the J end by 3 bases, with 19 bases between. The CDR3 sequence is 16 residues long. Per the germline V gene, CDR1 is SQVTM and CDR2 is ANQGSEA. The CDR3 sequence: CSVEGRGRDSIYEQYF. In DNA form, the CDR3 reads TGCAGCGTTGAAGGTCGGGGCAGGGATTCGATCTACGAGCAGTACTTC.

There are a few counts of this clonotype. The CDR3 bases are TGTGCCAGCAGTAGAGGACTAGCGGACAATGAGCAGTTCTTC. This translates into CASSRGLADNEQFF. The rearrangement uses TRBV12-3 or TRBV12-4 and TRBJ2-1, with TRBD2 identical over 10 bases. The CDR3 consists of 14 residues. J gave up 5 bases and V 5 bases, and 3 bases lay outside the gene matches.

The rearrangement uses TRBV29-1 and TRBJ2-4; tentatively, D is TRBD2 (7 bases). The germline CDR1 and CDR2 sequences are SQVTM and ANQGSEA. The CDR3 has 17 residues. Trimming stripped 6 bases from V and 3 bases from J, with 24 bases between. The CDR3 nucleotides are TGCAGCGTCGACGGCTGGGGGGGGGGCGCAGTCAAAAACATTCAGTACTTC. Amino acid sequence: CSVDGWGGGAVKNIQYF.

This clonotype has a count of ten or more. V is TRBV5-5 and J is TRBJ2-3; D not certain. Trimming cost V 1 base and J 0 bases, with 12 bases left between them. CDR3 size: 16 residues. CDR1 and CDR2 (germline): SGHKS, YYEKEE (reference sequence). The CDR3 DNA follows: TGTGCCAGCAGCTTGTGGTCAGGCGGTAGCACAGATACGCAGTATTTT. Its protein product is CASSLWSGGSTDTQYF.

V and J are TRBV12-3 or TRBV12-4 and TRBJ2-1; D call uncertain. There are 14 residues in the CDR3. V dropped 3 bases and J dropped 6 bases, with 12 bases sitting between them. Written as DNA, the CDR3 is TGTGCCAGCAGTTTGTGGCAGGCCTTCAATGAGCAGTTCTTC. It encodes CASSLWQAFNEQFF.

The J gene is TRBJ2-1, the V gene TRBV29-1, with 7 positions matching TRBD2. The germline V gene encodes CDR1 SQVTM and CDR2 ANQGSEA. Losses at the gene ends were 6 bases for V and 1 base for J; bases not matched to a gene: 6. CDR3 length: 14 amino acids. CDR3 sequence (DNA): TGCAGCGTGAGGAGCGGGATATCCTACAATGAGCAGTTCTTC. Amino acids: CSVRSGISYNEQFF.

The DNA of the CDR3 is TGCAGCGGGCAAGGACCCGAGACCCAGTACTTC. The encoded protein is CSGQGPETQYF. The J gene is TRBJ2-5, the V gene TRBV29-1; no clear D. Germline V gene data show CDR1 as SQVTM and CDR2 as ANQGSEA. This CDR3 has 11 amino acids. Trimming shortened V by 7 bases and J by 5 bases, and 11 bases separated the two germline ends.

The CDR3 DNA reads TGTGCCAGCAGCTTAGCTCCCCCGGGGCACAATGAGCAGTTCTTC. Protein sequence: CASSLAPPGHNEQFF. The chain links TRBV7-9 to TRBJ2-1; tentatively, D is TRBD1 or TRBD2 (5 bases each). Germline CDR1 SEHNR, CDR2 FQNEAQ (reference sequence). V dropped 0 bases and J dropped 5 bases, with 11 bases sitting between them. The CDR3 has 15 amino acids.

This clonotype was seen a few times. The DNA for the CDR3 is TGTGCCAGCAGTGAGGCTTTCTTT. It is translated as CASSEAFF. The V gene is TRBV6-1, the J gene TRBJ1-1; D not certain. V was cut by 3 bases and J by 11 bases, with 1 base left in between. The V gene's germline CDR1 is MNHNS and CDR2 SASEGT. The CDR3 sequence is 8 residues long.